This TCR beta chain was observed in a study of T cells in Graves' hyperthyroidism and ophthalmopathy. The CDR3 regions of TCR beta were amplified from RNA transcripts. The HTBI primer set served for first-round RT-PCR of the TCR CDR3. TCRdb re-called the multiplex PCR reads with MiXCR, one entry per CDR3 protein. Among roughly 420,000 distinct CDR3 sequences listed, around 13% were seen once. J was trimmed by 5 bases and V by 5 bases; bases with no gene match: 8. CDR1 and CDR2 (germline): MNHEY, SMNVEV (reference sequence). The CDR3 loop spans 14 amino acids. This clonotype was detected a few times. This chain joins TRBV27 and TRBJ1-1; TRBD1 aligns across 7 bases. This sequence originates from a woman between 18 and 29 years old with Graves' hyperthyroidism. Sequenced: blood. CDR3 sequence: CASSHRGGGTEAFF. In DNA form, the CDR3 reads TGTGCCAGCAGTCACAGGGGAGGGGGGACTGAAGCTTTCTTT.